The source of this TCR beta chain is a study of PD-L1 blockade in urothelial cancer. In the study overall: Male sex and bladder-origin urothelial cancer were recorded for twenty-five of 29 patients. When blood samples were assessed, the median T cell count was some 130,000.

Findings and limits, study-wide: Pretreatment TCR clonality in blood under the median foretold superior survival.

Into every PCR, synthetic TCR analog templates were spiked. Only in-frame clones appear in the TCRdb table, and some are missing; sequencing was by immunoSEQ multiplex PCR. The sample has roughly 27,000 clones, 80% to 90% seen once. Of note for this clone: The antigen is undetermined.

The sequence was obtained from a man aged 45-60 years with urothelial cancer. The sequencing here drew on PBMCs, taken around atezolizumab (anti-PD-L1) treatment.

The CDR3 reads CASSSYRGGYTF. As DNA, the CDR3 is TGTGCCAGCAGCTCTTACAGGGGAGGCTACACCTTC. The chain couples TRBV7-2 to TRBJ1-2; 7 positions match TRBD1. Germline V gene lookup returns CDR1 SGHTA and CDR2 FQGNSA. The CDR3 totals 12 residues. Germline trimming cut 4 bases from V and 8 bases from J; bases unmatched to any gene: 4.